These T cell receptor beta chains were read from a single sample in a study of shared clonotypes between healthy human individuals. Clones were sequenced by immunoSEQ multiplex PCR, and TCRdb holds only the in-frame ones, with some missing. The sample gives 650,000 to 750,000 clones, around 72% of which show up once; approximately 1.8% is in the top ten. The sequenced sample consisted of memory CD4+ T cells sorted from blood. Source of these receptors: a woman between 25 and 40 years old in good health. The CDR3 runs from the conserved cysteine through the conserved F or W. Fields, in order: CDR3 DNA, CDR3 protein, clone size, V gene, D gene, J gene. D genes are given only for firm matches. Clone size is shown for a subset of rows, as once, few, many or a class of expanded clone.

DNA: TGCGCCAGCAGCGGACTAGCGGGCTCGAACACCGGGGAGCTGTTTTTT
CDR3: CASSGLAGSNTGELFF
size: -
V: TRBV5-1
D: TRBD2
J: TRBJ2-2

DNA: TGTGCCAGCACCACCGGGACTAGCCGCAACAGGGAGCAGTTCTTC
CDR3: CASTTGTSRNREQFF
size: -
V: TRBV27
D: TRBD2
J: TRBJ2-1

DNA: TGCGCCAGCAGCTTGGCCAGGGGGCGAAGCGAGCAGTACTTC
CDR3: CASSLARGRSEQYF
size: -
V: TRBV5-1
D: TRBD1
J: TRBJ2-7

DNA: TGCGCCAGCGCCTCGGACACCTTCACAGATACGCAGTATTTT
CDR3: CASASDTFTDTQYF
size: -
V: TRBV5-1
D: -
J: TRBJ2-3

DNA: TGTGCAAGTCGCTTAGCCGGGTACAATCAGCCCCAGCATTTT
CDR3: CASRLAGYNQPQHF
size: -
V: TRBV12-2
D: -
J: TRBJ1-5

DNA: TGTGCCAGCAGTTTAGCGGGAGCAGATACGCAGTATTTT
CDR3: CASSLAGADTQYF
size: once
V: TRBV6-5
D: TRBD2
J: TRBJ2-3

DNA: TGTGCCAGCAGCGAAGCCGGGGATCAGCCCCAGCATTTT
CDR3: CASSEAGDQPQHF
size: -
V: TRBV2
D: -
J: TRBJ1-5

DNA: TGTGCCAGCAGCCCTAGGAATGAGCAGTTCTTC
CDR3: CASSPRNEQFF
size: -
V: TRBV2
D: -
J: TRBJ2-1

DNA: TGTGCCAGCAGAGATTACGGGACAATGATCCGCGGAAACACCATATATTTT
CDR3: CASRDYGTMIRGNTIYF
size: once
V: TRBV5-6
D: -
J: TRBJ1-3

DNA: TGTGCCAGCAGCCCAGGGAGGAGCGGGAGGGTTGGAGGGTCCAAAAACATTCAGTACTTC
CDR3: CASSPGRSGRVGGSKNIQYF
size: -
V: TRBV27
D: TRBD2
J: TRBJ2-4

DNA: TGTGCCAGCAGCTCGGTAGTCTACGAGCAGTACTTC
CDR3: CASSSVVYEQYF
size: few
V: TRBV11-1
D: -
J: TRBJ2-7

DNA: TGTGCCAGCAACAGGGGTGCGGTCTACGAGCAGTACTTC
CDR3: CASNRGAVYEQYF
size: -
V: TRBV13
D: TRBD1
J: TRBJ2-7

DNA: TGCGCCAGCAGCCCCGGTTTCGATTTATACTCCTACGAGCAGTACTTC
CDR3: CASSPGFDLYSYEQYF
size: -
V: TRBV5-1
D: -
J: TRBJ2-7

DNA: TGCGCCAGCAGCCAAGTTCCCCCCGTCCGGGAGCTGTTTTTT
CDR3: CASSQVPPVRELFF
size: -
V: TRBV4-1
D: -
J: TRBJ2-2

DNA: TGTGCCAGCAGTTGGGGGCGCTCCGCCGGGGAGACCCAGTACTTC
CDR3: CASSWGRSAGETQYF
size: -
V: TRBV6-5
D: -
J: TRBJ2-5

DNA: TGTGCCAGCTTGATGCCAACAGGGATGGGGAACACTGAAGCTTTCTTT
CDR3: CASLMPTGMGNTEAFF
size: -
V: TRBV28
D: -
J: TRBJ1-1

DNA: TGTGCCAGCAGTTTCTTTAGCGGGGTTAACAATGAGCAGTTCTTC
CDR3: CASSFFSGVNNEQFF
size: -
V: TRBV27
D: TRBD2
J: TRBJ2-1

DNA: TGCGCCAGCAGTAAGACTTCCTCTGGAAACACCATATATTTT
CDR3: CASSKTSSGNTIYF
size: -
V: TRBV10-1
D: -
J: TRBJ1-3

DNA: TGCAGTGCTAGAGAAGACAATGAGCAGTTCTTC
CDR3: CSAREDNEQFF
size: -
V: TRBV20-1
D: -
J: TRBJ2-1

DNA: TGTGCCAGCAGCCTTGGACAGTTTCGCAATCAGCCCCAGCATTTT
CDR3: CASSLGQFRNQPQHF
size: -
V: TRBV5-6
D: -
J: TRBJ1-5

DNA: TGTGCCAGCAGCTGGGCTCAGGGGTCGCACACTGAAGCTTTCTTT
CDR3: CASSWAQGSHTEAFF
size: once
V: TRBV7-2
D: -
J: TRBJ1-1

DNA: TGTGCCAGCAAGTTAGCCGGTTTTGCGAACCAAGAGACCCAGTACTTC
CDR3: CASKLAGFANQETQYF
size: -
V: TRBV28
D: -
J: TRBJ2-5

DNA: TGTGCCTGGAGTGTACGACTGGGGGGTGCAACTAATGAAAAACTGTTTTTT
CDR3: CAWSVRLGGATNEKLFF
size: -
V: TRBV30
D: -
J: TRBJ1-4

DNA: TGTGCCAGCAGCTACAGCAACTCTGGAAACACCATATATTTT
CDR3: CASSYSNSGNTIYF
size: -
V: TRBV7-9
D: -
J: TRBJ1-3

DNA: TGTGCCAGCGCGCGGACAGGGAGATACGAGCAGTACTTC
CDR3: CASARTGRYEQYF
size: -
V: TRBV6-1
D: TRBD1
J: TRBJ2-7